The entry below gives a single T cell receptor (beta chain) sequence along with its context. Its target is unknown. CDR3 size: 16 residues. Germline lookup yields CDR1 SQVTM and CDR2 ANQGSEA. The V end was cut by 6 bases, the J end by 0 bases, with 15 bases between. The entry originates in a study of shared clonotypes between healthy human individuals. Notes on the study in general: Investigators expected sequencing depth to affect clonotype sharing among donors.

Naive CD8 cells lacked CD45RO, underwent positive selection for CCR7 and left out terminally differentiated effector memory CD45RA+ cells. The genomic DNA of each subset was split evenly across several immunoSEQ plates. Original analysis: For the immunoSEQ data, sequences were junction-only without quality scores, so filtering differed. TCRdb's table, derived via immunoSEQ multiplex PCR, lists solely in-frame clones and lacks some. V and J calls and clone size follow that table, whereas D and trimming were derived from the DNA. The table shows 2 million or so clones, with less than 95% occurring only once.

This clonotype originated in a man in his late teens or twenties in good health. V usage is TRBV29-1 and J usage is TRBJ2-6; tentative D call: TRBD1 (5 bases). Sequenced input: naive CD8+ T cells sorted from blood. The CDR3 DNA sequence: TGCAGCGTCCCGATACAGGTGGACTCTGGGGCCAACGTCCTGACTTTC. Its translation is CSVPIQVDSGANVLTF.